The rows below give T cell receptor beta chains drawn from one sample of a study of blood T cell repertoires in COVID-19. Sequencing used immunoSEQ multiplex PCR; TCRdb keeps in-frame clones, though not all of them. Of 90,000 to 110,000 clones listed, 75% to 90% were seen once; the top ten hold approximately 1.1%. Material for sequencing was peripheral blood. All receptors derive from a human donor in a cohort sampled during active COVID-19. The CDR3 runs from the conserved cysteine through the conserved F or W. The order of the fields is V gene, clone size, D gene, J gene, CDR3 protein, CDR3 DNA. D genes are given only for firm matches. Not every row has a clone size; where given, it reads once, few, many or a size class.

TRBV13,.,.,TRBJ2-5,CASSSGQQQETQYF,TGTGCCAGCAGCTCTGGACAGCAGCAAGAGACCCAGTACTTC
TRBV11-2,.,TRBD1,TRBJ2-2,CASRQEGTGGTGELFF,TGTGCCAGCAGGCAAGAGGGGACAGGGGGCACCGGGGAGCTGTTTTTT
TRBV3-1/TRBV3-2,.,.,TRBJ2-1,CASSQDTGKYNEQFF,TGTGCCAGCAGCCAAGATACGGGGAAATACAATGAGCAGTTCTTC
TRBV5-5,.,.,TRBJ1-2,CASSRLGGGNYGYTF,TGTGCCAGCAGCCGCCTTGGTGGGGGGAACTATGGCTACACCTTC
TRBV4-1,.,.,TRBJ1-5,CASSQNFYGSNQPQHF,TGCGCCAGCAGCCAAAATTTTTACGGTAGCAATCAGCCCCAGCATTTT
TRBV15,.,TRBD1,TRBJ1-5,CATSRRGQGTYSNQPQHF,TGTGCCACCAGCAGAAGGGGACAGGGGACTTATAGCAATCAGCCCCAGCATTTT
TRBV27,.,.,TRBJ2-3,CASSSLLLDTQYF,TGTGCCAGCAGTTCTCTCCTATTAGATACGCAGTATTTT
TRBV5-1,.,.,TRBJ1-1,CASSLLKTENTEAFF,TGCGCCAGCAGCTTACTTAAGACAGAGAACACTGAAGCTTTCTTT
TRBV5-6,.,.,TRBJ2-3,CASSFRGTDTQYF,TGTGCCAGCAGCTTCAGGGGAACAGATACGCAGTATTTT
TRBV13,few,.,TRBJ2-7,CASSLWGVGYEQYF,TGTGCCAGCAGCTTATGGGGCGTCGGGTACGAGCAGTACTTC